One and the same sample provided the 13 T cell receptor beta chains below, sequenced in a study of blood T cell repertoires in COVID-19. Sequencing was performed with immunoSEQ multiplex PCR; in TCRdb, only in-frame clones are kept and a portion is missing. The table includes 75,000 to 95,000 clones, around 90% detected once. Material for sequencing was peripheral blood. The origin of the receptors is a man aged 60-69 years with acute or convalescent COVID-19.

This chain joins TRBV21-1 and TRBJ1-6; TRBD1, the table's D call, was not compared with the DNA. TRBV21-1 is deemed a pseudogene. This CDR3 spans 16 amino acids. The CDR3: CASSLTGASGNSPLHF. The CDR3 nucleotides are TGTGCCAGCAGCCTTACAGGGGCTTCGGGGAATTCACCCCTCCACTTT.

CDR3 sequence (DNA): TGTGCCAGCAGCTTAGGAATATCGGGACAGGGGAACAATGAGCAGTTCTTC. Its translation: CASSLGISGQGNNEQFF. The chain employs TRBV7-8 and TRBJ2-1, with TRBD1 matching over 10 bases. Germline CDR1 SGHVS, CDR2 FQNEAQ. The CDR3 runs 17 residues. With 1 base clipped from V and 5 bases from J, the junction kept 8 bases outside the gene matches.

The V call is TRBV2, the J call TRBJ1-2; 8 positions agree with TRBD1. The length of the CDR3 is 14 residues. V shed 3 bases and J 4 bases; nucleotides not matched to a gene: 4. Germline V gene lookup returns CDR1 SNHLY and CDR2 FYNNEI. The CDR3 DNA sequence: TGTGCCAGCAGTGATCGTGACAGGGGCTATGGCTACACCTTC. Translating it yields CASSDRDRGYGYTF. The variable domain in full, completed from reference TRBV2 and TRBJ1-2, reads EPEVTQTPSHQVTQMGQEVILRCVPISNHLYFYWYRQILGQKVEFLVSFYNNEISEKSEIFDDQFSVERPDGSNFTLKIRSTKLEDSAMYFCASSDRDRGYGYTFGSGTRLTVV.

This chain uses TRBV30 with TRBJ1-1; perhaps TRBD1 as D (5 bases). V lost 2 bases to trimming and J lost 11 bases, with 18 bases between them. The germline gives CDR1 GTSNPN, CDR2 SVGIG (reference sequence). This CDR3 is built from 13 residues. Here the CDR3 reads CAWSRDSPYRAFF. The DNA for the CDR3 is TGTGCCTGGAGTCGGGACTCACCCTACCGGGCTTTCTTT.

CDR3 residues: CASSVDSYPNEKLFF. CDR3 DNA: TGTGCCAGCAGCGTTGACAGCTACCCGAATGAAAAACTGTTTTTT. This chain joins TRBV9 and TRBJ1-4; D possibly corresponds to TRBD1 (5 bases). The germline gives CDR1 SGDLS, CDR2 YYNGEE. CDR3 length equals 15 residues. Trimming pared 2 bases from V and 5 bases from J, leaving 13 bases between.

CDR3 sequence (DNA): TGTGCCTGGATCATTGACAGGGAAGCTTTCTTT. It translates to CAWIIDREAFF. The genes are TRBV30 and TRBJ1-1, with D maybe TRBD1 (6 bases). The CDR3 covers 11 residues. V was pared by 4 bases and J by 8 bases, with 11 bases between. Looked up from germline, CDR1 is GTSNPN and CDR2 is SVGIG (reference sequence).

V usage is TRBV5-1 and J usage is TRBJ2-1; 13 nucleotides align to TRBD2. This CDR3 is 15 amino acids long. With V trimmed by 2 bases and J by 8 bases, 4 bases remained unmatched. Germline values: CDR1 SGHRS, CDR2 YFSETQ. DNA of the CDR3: TGCGCCAGCAGCTTAACTAGCGGGGGGGCTTATGAGCAGTTCTTC. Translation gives CASSLTSGGAYEQFF.

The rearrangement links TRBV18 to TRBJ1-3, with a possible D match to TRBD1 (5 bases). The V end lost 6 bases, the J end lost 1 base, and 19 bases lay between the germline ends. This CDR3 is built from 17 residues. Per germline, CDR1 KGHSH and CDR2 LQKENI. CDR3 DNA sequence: TGTGCCAGCTCCGAGACAGCCGGGAGGGGATCTGGAAACACCATATATTTT. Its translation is CASSETAGRGSGNTIYF.

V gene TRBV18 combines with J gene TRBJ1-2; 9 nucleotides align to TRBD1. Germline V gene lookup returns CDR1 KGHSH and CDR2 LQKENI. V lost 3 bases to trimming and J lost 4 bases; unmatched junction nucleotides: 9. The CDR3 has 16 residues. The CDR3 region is CASSPPGTGITYGYTF. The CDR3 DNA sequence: TGTGCCAGCTCACCTCCCGGGACAGGGATTACCTATGGCTACACCTTC.

As DNA, the CDR3 is TGCAGCGTTGATAGTGGGGGTAGCGGTGAAAAACTGTTTTTT. This encodes CSVDSGGSGEKLFF. The chain uses TRBV29-1 and TRBJ1-4; possibly TRBD1 for D (5 bases). From germline, CDR1 is SQVTM and CDR2 ANQGSEA. Trimming left V 3 bases short and J 7 bases short, with 15 bases between. The CDR3 sequence is 14 residues long.

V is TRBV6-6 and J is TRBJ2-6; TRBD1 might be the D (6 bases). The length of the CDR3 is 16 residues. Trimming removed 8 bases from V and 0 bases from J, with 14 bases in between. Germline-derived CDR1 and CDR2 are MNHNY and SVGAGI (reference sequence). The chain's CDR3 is CASQRDNYSGANVLTF. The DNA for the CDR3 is TGTGCCAGCCAACGGGACAACTACTCTGGGGCCAACGTCCTGACTTTC.

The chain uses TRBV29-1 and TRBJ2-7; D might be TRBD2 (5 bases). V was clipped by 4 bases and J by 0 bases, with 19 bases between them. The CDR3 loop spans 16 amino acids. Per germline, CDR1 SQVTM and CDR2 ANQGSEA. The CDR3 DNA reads TGCAGCGTTGTTCCGAGAGGGCAAACCCGCTCCTACGAGCAGTACTTC. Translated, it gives CSVVPRGQTRSYEQYF.

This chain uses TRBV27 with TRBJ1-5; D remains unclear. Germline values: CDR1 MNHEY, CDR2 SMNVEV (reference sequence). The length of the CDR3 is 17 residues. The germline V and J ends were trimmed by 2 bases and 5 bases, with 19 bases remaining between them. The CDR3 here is CASSLAGGSLWDQPQHF. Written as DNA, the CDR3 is TGTGCCAGCAGTTTAGCGGGCGGCTCTCTGTGGGATCAGCCCCAGCATTTT.